Each of the 5 T cell receptor beta chains below was sequenced from the same sample in a study of Ad26.COV2.S vaccination and SARS-CoV-2 variants. Clones were sequenced by immunoSEQ multiplex PCR, and TCRdb holds only the in-frame ones, with some missing. The table shows 43,000 or so clones, with 83% occurring only once. Sample: peripheral blood, taken after recovery from COVID-19. These receptors were taken from a human donor who had recovered from COVID-19.

This clone has just one count. The J gene is TRBJ2-6, the V gene TRBV5-1, with D unclear. CDR3 length: 13 amino acids. Looked up from germline, CDR1 is SGHRS and CDR2 is YFSETQ. V dropped 2 bases and J dropped 6 bases, with 6 bases sitting between them. CDR3 DNA sequence: TGCGCCAGCAGCTTCGGAGAGGCCAACGTCCTGACTTTC. Its translation: CASSFGEANVLTF.

The CDR3 spells CARATGGWAGYTF. The CDR3 DNA sequence: TGTGCCAGGGCAACAGGGGGTTGGGCTGGCTACACCTTC. J is TRBJ1-2 and V is TRBV2; 8 bases match TRBD1. The germline gives CDR1 SNHLY, CDR2 FYNNEI. The CDR3 has 13 amino acids. Losses at the gene ends were 9 bases for V and 7 bases for J; bases not matched to a gene: 10.

The chain combines TRBV28 with TRBJ2-2; tentatively, D is TRBD2 (5 bases). From germline, CDR1 is MDHEN and CDR2 SYDVKM. The CDR3 consists of 14 residues. The V gene lost 7 bases and the J gene lost 0 bases, with 9 bases spanning the gap. CDR3 coding DNA: TGTGCCAGCACGATTAGCGCGAACACCGGGGAGCTGTTTTTT. Protein: CASTISANTGELFF.

The J gene is TRBJ2-5, the V gene TRBV24-1; 10 bases are a match to TRBD1. V gave up 3 bases and J gave up 4 bases; unmatched junction bases: 7. Germline assignment: CDR1 KGHDR and CDR2 SFDVKD. CDR3 length: 16 residues. The CDR3 DNA reads TGTGCCACCAGTGATCTCCGGGACAGGGGAGGAGAGACCCAGTACTTC. The encoded protein is CATSDLRDRGGETQYF.

V usage is TRBV3-1 (or the pseudogene TRBV3-2) and J usage is TRBJ2-3, with 8 nucleotides matching TRBD2. Germline trimming cut 4 bases from V and 5 bases from J; bases unmatched to any gene: 11. CDR3 length: 16 residues. The V gene's germline CDR1 is LGHDT and CDR2 YNNKEL (reference sequence). The CDR3 nucleotides read TGTGCCAGCAGCCTAAGCGGGAGTGGTGGGCGAGATACGCAGTATTTT. It is translated as CASSLSGSGGRDTQYF.